This T cell receptor (beta chain) was identified in a study of blood T cells in healthy people across ages. Study overall: About one barcoded beta molecule was captured per two T cells (by template switching). Study-wide findings and caveats: Both naive CD4+ cell counts and diversity were greater in long-lived donors than in aged donors. Those diversity estimates obtained from one million T cells were thought to be underestimates.

This clonotype was detected once. Its antigen remains unknown. A second PCR of about 6 to 11 cycles used a sample-barcoded 5' primer and a J-beta primer mix. TCRdb analysed the 5' RACE reads with MiXCR anew, one entry per CDR3 protein. The table shows 790,000 or so distinct CDR3 sequences, with 35% to 60% occurring only once. J was trimmed by 0 bases and V by 6 bases; bases with no gene match: 11. CDR3 length equals 16 residues. Germline-derived CDR1 and CDR2 are PRHDT and FYEKMQ (reference sequence). The clonotype originates from an older man in good health. The J gene is TRBJ2-7, the V gene TRBV13, with 7 bases fitting TRBD1. Material: blood. CDR3 in amino acids: CASRPQQGSYSYEQYF. The CDR3 coding sequence is TGTGCCAGCAGGCCTCAACAGGGGTCCTACTCCTACGAGCAGTACTTC. Supplemented by reference TRBV13 and TRBJ2-7, the full variable domain reads AAGVIQSPRHLIKEKRETATLKCYPIPRHDTVYWYQQGPGQDPQFLISFYEKMQSDKGSIPDRFSAQQFSDYHSELNMSSLELGDSALYFCASRPQQGSYSYEQYFGPGTRLTVT.